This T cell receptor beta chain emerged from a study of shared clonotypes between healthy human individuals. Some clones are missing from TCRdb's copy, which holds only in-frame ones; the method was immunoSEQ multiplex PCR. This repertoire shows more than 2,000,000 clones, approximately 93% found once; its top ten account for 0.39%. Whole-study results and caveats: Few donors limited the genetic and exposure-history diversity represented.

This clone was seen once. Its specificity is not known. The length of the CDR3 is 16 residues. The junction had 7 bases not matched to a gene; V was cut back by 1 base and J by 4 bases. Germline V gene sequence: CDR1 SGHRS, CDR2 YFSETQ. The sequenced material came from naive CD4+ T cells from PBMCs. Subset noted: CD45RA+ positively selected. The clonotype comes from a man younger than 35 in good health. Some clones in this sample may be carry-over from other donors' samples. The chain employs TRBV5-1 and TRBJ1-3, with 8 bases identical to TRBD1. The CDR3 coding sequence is TGCGCCAGCAGCTTGTACCGGACAGGGTCAGGAAACACCATATATTTT. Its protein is CASSLYRTGSGNTIYF.